This entry concerns a single T cell receptor (beta chain). Its target is not known. This record belongs to a study of T cell responses to AZD1222 COVID-19 vaccine. Background on the study: Investigators merged groups given second doses at roughly 4 or roughly 12 weeks.

The data were produced by immunoSEQ multiplex PCR, yet TCRdb's version contains in-frame clones alone and is incomplete. The sample holds roughly 150,000 clones, 75% to 95% seen once. Findings and caveats of the study: Repertoire sampling happened only post peak T cell response. Donors were mostly white British, more females; clonal diversity possibly underestimated. Just a handful of AZD1222 recipients were seropositive at baseline.

This clonotype originated in an adult in good health. The source material was peripheral blood, sampled on day 0 of AZD1222 vaccination.

In DNA form, the CDR3 reads TGCGCCAGCAGCCAAGCTCGGGGCAACGAGCAGTACTTC. The encoded protein is CASSQARGNEQYF. The genes are TRBV4-3 and TRBJ2-7; TRBD1 or TRBD2 may be the D gene (5 bases each). Germline values: CDR1 LGHNA, CDR2 YSLEER. Trimming took 1 base from V and 5 from J, leaving 9 bases between them. This CDR3 spans 13 amino acids.